The present T cell receptor (beta chain) was sequenced within a study of T-cell memory formation after mild COVID-19. Study-level background: There were largely donor-specific TCR clusters. Study observations and caveats: Researchers report contracting CD4+ clones mostly in CM and EM, with CD8+ clones in EMRA. The SARS-CoV-2 specificity of second-wave clones reaching peak at day 37 remained unverified. There was a balanced CD4/CD8 profile in clones contracting day 15 to 85, and later expanders leaned CD4+.

TCRdb reanalysed the 5' RACE reads using MiXCR and keeps one entry per CDR3 protein. The data contain about 430,000 distinct CDR3 sequences, roughly a quarter of them singletons. In this sample, this clonotype turned up a few times. What it binds is unknown. The germline V gene encodes CDR1 SQVTM and CDR2 ANQGSEA. This CDR3 contains 10 residues. Trimming left V 5 bases short and J 5 bases short, with 4 bases between. This clonotype originated in an adult woman who had mild COVID-19 (a few samples of this study predate the infection). Cell type and time point are not known. The sequenced material came from PBMCs or a T cell subset sorted from them (not recorded which). This rearrangement joins TRBV29-1 to TRBJ2-1; D not certain. The CDR3 here is CSVRDNEQFF. Here the CDR3 DNA reads TGCAGCGTTCGAGACAATGAGCAGTTCTTC.